This entry lists 15 T cell receptor beta chains sequenced from one sample in a study of tumor and adjacent non-tumor tissue in lung cancer. The template was RNA from unsorted bulk tissue. The library came from three nested PCR rounds adapted from ARM-PCR protocols. TCRdb analysed the multiplex PCR reads with MiXCR anew, one entry per CDR3 protein. This table holds 130,000 or so distinct CDR3 sequences, around three fifths found once. Sequencing was carried out using lung tumor tissue. The receptors come from a man aged 25-40 years with non-small cell lung cancer.

A note on this clonotype: Lacking the conserved final phenylalanine or tryptophan, this CDR3 likely reflects a read error. The chain uses TRBV6-2 or TRBV6-3 and TRBJ2-7; D is perhaps TRBD1 (6 bases). Germline CDR1 MNHEY, CDR2 SVGEGT. This CDR3 region has 13 residues. This CDR3 reads CVSSRRTVFEQYY. The DNA for the CDR3 is TGTGTCAGTAGCCGCCGGACAGTCTTCGAGCAGTACTAC.

Comment on this clonotype: This could be a read error, since a much larger clone is one nucleotide away. The J gene is TRBJ2-2, the V gene TRBV12-3 or TRBV12-4; 8 nucleotides match TRBD2. The CDR3 runs 15 residues. After removal of 6 bases from V and 9 bases from J, the junction contained 12 bases not matched to a gene. The CDR3 loop reads CASRPPGLGSRELFF. For the CDR3, the DNA is TGTGCCAGCAGACCACCGGGACTAGGAAGCAGGGAGCTGTTTTTT.

This clonotype has just one count. One junction end does not reproduce the germline sequence, and a read error may be involved. This rearrangement joins TRBV11-2 to TRBJ2-2, with TRBD2 matching 11 bases. The germline V gene has CDR1 SGHAT and CDR2 FQNNGV. The CDR3 length is 16 residues. CDR3 nucleotide sequence: TGTGCCAGCAGTTTAGAACTAGCGGGAGAAAGCGGGGAGCTGTTTTTT. Translation gives CASSLELAGESGELFF.

Turning to this clonotype: It may be a read error: a sequence one base away is much more abundant. The chain carries TRBV6-6 and TRBJ1-1; D uncertain. The length of the CDR3 is 16 residues. Germline lookup yields CDR1 MNHNY and CDR2 SVGAGI (reference sequence). The CDR3 region has the DNA TGTACCAGCATTGTCGGATCGGATATCATGAACACTGAAGCTTTCTTT. This gives the protein CTSIVGSDIMNTEAFF.

The chain is built from TRBV20-1 and TRBJ2-1; D tentatively fits TRBD1 or TRBD2 (6 bases each). V was cut by 6 bases and J by 12 bases, with 24 bases left in between. Germline V gives CDR1 DFQATT, CDR2 SNEGSKA (reference sequence). CDR3 length: 14 residues. The CDR3 protein is CSAQRGPTYNRQFF. CDR3 nucleotide sequence: TGCAGTGCGCAACGGGGGCCCACCTACAATAGGCAGTTCTTC.

With respect to this clonotype: Since the CDR3 does not end with the conserved phenylalanine or tryptophan, this likely comes from a read error. The chain employs TRBV11-2 and TRBJ2-7; D may correspond to TRBD1 or TRBD2 (5 bases each). Germline V gene data show CDR1 as SGHAT and CDR2 as FQNNGV. The CDR3 totals 13 residues. Between the trimmed V and J ends, which lost 6 bases and 4 bases, there was a span of 13 bases. The CDR3 sequence: CASSRDWGYEQYS. The CDR3 DNA reads TGTGCCAGCAGTCGCGACTGGGGGTACGAGCAGTACTCC.

The chain has TRBV12-3 or TRBV12-4 and TRBJ1-1, with D perhaps TRBD1 (6 bases). This CDR3 is 14 amino acids long. Deletions cut 7 bases from V and 4 bases from J, with 16 bases between. CDR3 sequence reads: CASKKDRLSTEAFF. In DNA form, the CDR3 reads TGTGCCAGCAAAAAGGACAGACTAAGCACTGAAGCTTTCTTT.

Note on this clonotype: The junction does not match germline at one end; this may be a read error. The V and J genes are TRBV6-5 and TRBJ2-7; TRBD2 is a possible D gene (5 bases). Germline values: CDR1 MNHEY, CDR2 SVGAGI. The CDR3 is made up of 16 amino acids. In DNA, the CDR3 is TGTGCCAGCAGTTTCAGAGCTGGAGGACTGGTCTACGACCAGTACTTC. Protein product: CASSFRAGGLVYDQYF.

This clonotype was counted between two and nine times. Mismatch with germline at one junction end may stem from a read error. The chain carries TRBV29-1 and TRBJ2-7; TRBD2 matches 8 bases. Germline V lookup: CDR1 SQVTM, CDR2 ANQGSEA. The CDR3 loop spans 16 amino acids. CDR3 nucleotides: TGCAGCGTTTCAGAGGCTAGCGGGTCCACTTTCTACGAGCAATACTTC. This translates into CSVSEASGSTFYEQYF.

Comment on this clonotype: One end of the junction does not line up with germline, which may come from a read error. The V gene is TRBV6-2 or TRBV6-3, the J gene TRBJ2-7; 14 bases are shared with TRBD2. CDR1 and CDR2 (germline): MNHEY, SVGEGT. The CDR3 spans 19 residues. CDR3 sequence reads: CVSSYSGLAGGPSLYEHYF. The CDR3 DNA is TGTGTCAGCAGTTACTCCGGACTAGCGGGAGGCCCTTCTCTCTACGAGCACTACTTC.

Comments on this clonotype: This CDR3 is missing its conserved last phenylalanine or tryptophan, likely due to a read error. The chain combines TRBV2 with TRBJ2-6, with D possibly TRBD2 on 5 matching bases. Trimming removed 7 bases from V and 0 bases from J, with 7 bases in between. The CDR3 extends over 14 amino acids. The germline gives CDR1 SNHLY, CDR2 FYNNEI. CDR3 nucleotides: TGTGCCAGCAAGGAGGCCTCTGGGGCCAACGTCCTGACTTCC. Its protein is CASKEASGANVLTS.

By proportion, this clonotype is medium-sized (0.01 to 0.1%). CDR3 bases: TGTGCCAGCAGCTTACTAGCGGGAGGGCCAGGAGATACGCAGTATTTT. Its protein is CASSLLAGGPGDTQYF. The V gene is TRBV11-3, the J gene TRBJ2-3, with TRBD2 identical over 12 bases. Germline assignment: CDR1 SGHNT and CDR2 YENEEA. The CDR3 length is 16 residues. J was trimmed by 5 bases and V by 2 bases; bases with no gene match: 5.

This clonotype was counted only a few times. A single base separates this from a much larger clone, so it may be a read error. The chain carries TRBV20-1 and TRBJ1-6; no reliable D call. The germline V gene encodes CDR1 DFQATT and CDR2 SNEGSKA (reference sequence). The CDR3 is 17 amino acids. For the CDR3, the DNA is TGCAGTGTTAGAGGTGGTTCCAAGAGCTCCTATAATTCACCCCTCCACTTT. As protein: CSVRGGSKSSYNSPLHF.

This rearrangement joins TRBV10-3 to TRBJ1-1; 7 bases are a match to TRBD1. Trimming removed 5 bases from V and 1 base from J; junction bases left unmatched: 4. The CDR3 spans 14 residues. Germline lookup yields CDR1 ENHRY and CDR2 SYGVKD. CDR3 residues: CAISIGTANTEAFF. In DNA, the CDR3 is TGTGCCATCAGTATAGGGACAGCGAACACTGAAGCTTTCTTT.

Details on this clonotype: This clone may be a read error of a much larger clone one base away. This chain links TRBV20-1 with TRBJ1-5; D is uncertain. Deletions cut 5 bases from V and 4 bases from J, with 9 bases between. Looked up from germline, CDR1 is DFQATT and CDR2 is SNEGSKA (reference sequence). The CDR3 covers 12 residues. The CDR3 region has the DNA TGCAGTGCTGGACTGGGGAATCAGCCCCAGCATTTT. Amino acid sequence: CSAGLGNQPQHF.